Listed below are T cell receptor beta chains from one sample, sequenced in a study of beta chain features in type 1 diabetes. This table comes from immunoSEQ multiplex PCR, and its TCRdb copy is limited to in-frame clones, with some not included. This repertoire shows about 710,000 clones, over 12% found once; its top ten account for less than 0.04%. Sequencing used naive CD4+ T cells from blood. The receptors here all came from a man aged 18 to 30 with type 1 diabetes. Both conserved end residues are part of each CDR3.

len,v_gene,j_gene,CDR3aa
14,TRBV6-1,TRBJ2-3,CASTRGQTTDTQYF
16,TRBV7-2,TRBJ2-2,CASSQGGTSATGELFF
14,TRBV28,TRBJ1-2,CASNSQRGRYGYTF
14,TRBV11-1,TRBJ2-5,CASSSSTSEETQYF
12,TRBV4-3,TRBJ2-7,CASSRTRGEQYF
15,TRBV13,TRBJ1-2,CASSLGGNRNYGYTF
15,TRBV27,TRBJ1-4,CASSPRVPYGEKLFF
13,TRBV7-9,TRBJ1-2,CAALRAGVNGYTF
13,TRBV4-3,TRBJ2-3,CASSTRDTDTQYF
13,TRBV5-6,TRBJ2-3,CASSRRESFSQYF
14,TRBV27,TRBJ1-1,CASSLLVGNTEAFF
14,TRBV27,TRBJ2-7,CASSQPGQGYEQYF
14,TRBV11-1,TRBJ1-2,CASSLAGGLYGYTF
14,TRBV14,TRBJ1-2,CASSQDHNGYGYTF
13,TRBV6-1,TRBJ2-1,CASSRQGSNEQFF
15,TRBV7-3,TRBJ2-7,CASSPSGGASNEQYF
15,TRBV27,TRBJ2-3,CASSQTRGGTDTQYF
13,TRBV7-8,TRBJ1-5,CASRPTVNQPQHF
14,TRBV5-4,TRBJ2-7,CAGSKAGSTYEQYF
13,TRBV30,TRBJ1-1,CAWDRGLNTEAFF
17,TRBV18,TRBJ2-1,CASSPRGLAGSFDEQFF
15,TRBV25-1,TRBJ2-6,CASSEGDAGANVLTF
12,TRBV7-3,TRBJ2-3,CASSFSADTQYF
12,TRBV28,TRBJ1-6,CASVRYNSPLHF
11,TRBV25-1,TRBJ1-2,CASSGSYGYTF
20,TRBV23-1,TRBJ2-6,CASSQKAGTGSSSGANVLTF
15,TRBV5-1,TRBJ1-6,CASSPGQQASSPLHF
15,TRBV18,TRBJ2-3,CASSRTARSTDTQYF
15,TRBV23-1,TRBJ2-1,CASSVGLAGGDEQFF
18,TRBV2,TRBJ2-3,CASSVETSGRGGTDTQYF
14,TRBV30,TRBJ2-5,CAWQTGKTKETQYF
16,TRBV6-1,TRBJ2-7,CASSGNPGLSSHEQYF
14,TRBV6-1,TRBJ2-4,CASSATGQGFLEYF
13,TRBV29-1,TRBJ2-1,CSVSAGGPIEQFF
15,TRBV4-1,TRBJ1-3,CASSHLPGDLNTIYF
13,TRBV15,TRBJ2-7,CATSRDVDYEQYF